This passage covers 5 T cell receptor beta chains from one sample sequenced in a study of blood T cell repertoires in COVID-19. The table came from immunoSEQ multiplex PCR; TCRdb's copy has only in-frame clones and leaves some out. This table has roughly 170,000 clones, about 88% appearing once. The sequenced sample consisted of peripheral blood. The receptors originated from a man aged 60 to 69 with acute or convalescent COVID-19.

The chain has TRBV27 and TRBJ1-2; 9 bases fit TRBD1. With 8 bases clipped from V and 8 bases from J, the junction kept 12 bases outside the gene matches. The CDR3 extends over 14 amino acids. CDR1 MNHEY and CDR2 SMNVEV come from the germline V gene (reference sequence). DNA of the CDR3: TGTGCCAGCGCCCGGACAGGGGAGGCTGGCGGCTACACCTTC. Residues: CASARTGEAGGYTF.

The chain is built from TRBV7-3 and TRBJ2-5; 9 bases fit TRBD1. Germline CDR1 SGHTA, CDR2 FQGTGA. This CDR3 contains 13 residues. V dropped 3 bases and J dropped 5; count of bases not matched to a gene: 1. CDR3 sequence (DNA): TGTGCCAGCAGCTTCGACAGGGGGGAGACCCAGTACTTC. It codes for CASSFDRGETQYF.

This chain connects TRBV20-1 to TRBJ1-1; no definite D call. V was shortened by 1 base and J by 10 bases, with 10 bases between the two germline ends. The germline V gene has CDR1 DFQATT and CDR2 SNEGSKA (reference sequence). The CDR3 runs to 11 residues. The CDR3 here is CSARVKLLAFF. The CDR3 DNA reads as TGCAGTGCTAGAGTAAAACTCCTAGCTTTCTTT.

This chain connects TRBV5-1 to TRBJ2-2; 9 bases line up with TRBD2. Germline V gene data show CDR1 as SGHRS and CDR2 as YFSETQ. With V trimmed by 0 bases and J by 0 bases, 0 bases remained unmatched. There are 16 residues in the CDR3. The CDR3 loop reads CASSLGLAANTGELFF. The CDR3 DNA is TGCGCCAGCAGCTTGGGACTAGCGGCGAACACCGGGGAGCTGTTTTTT. The full variable domain, completed using reference TRBV5-1 and TRBJ2-2, is KAGVTQTPRYLIKTRGQQVTLSCSPISGHRSVSWYQQTPGQGLQFLFEYFSETQRNKGNFPGRFSGRQFSNSRSEMNVSTLELGDSALYLCASSLGLAANTGELFFGEGSRLTVL.

The chain couples TRBV19 to TRBJ1-1; TRBD1 is a possible D gene (5 bases). Trimming removed 1 base from V and 3 bases from J, with 6 bases in between. This CDR3 is 13 amino acids long. Germline V gene data show CDR1 as LNHDA and CDR2 as SQIVND (reference sequence). The CDR3 is CASSIVRDTEAFF. The CDR3 nucleotides read TGTGCCAGTAGTATAGTCAGGGACACTGAAGCTTTCTTT. Looking up the rest from reference TRBV19 and TRBJ1-1 gives the full variable domain: DGGITQSPKYLFRKEGQNVTLSCEQNLNHDAMYWYRQDPGQGLRLIYYSQIVNDFQKGDIAEGYSVSREKKESFPLTVTSAQKNPTAFYLCASSIVRDTEAFFGQGTRLTVV.